The T cell receptor (beta chain) under discussion was sequenced for a study of T cell responses to AZD1222 COVID-19 vaccine. Across the whole study: Some second doses came at about 4 weeks and others at about 12 weeks; these were pooled. Study-level results: Regions 160-218 and 743-854 held dominance among vaccine-associated CD4 TCRs, which spanned spike. A rise in Spike-specific TCR breadth and depth followed two AZD1222 doses. The reported proportion of spike-specific TCRs targeting unmutated variant regions was nearly half.

Points on this clone: The antigen remains unidentified.

Sequenced by immunoSEQ multiplex PCR; TCRdb stores in-frame clones only, minus some. The sample yields just under 90,000 clones, approximately 88% seen once. There are 11 residues in the CDR3. Per germline, CDR1 SNHLY and CDR2 FYNNEI. Trimming shortened V by 6 bases and J by 2 bases, and 4 bases separated the two germline ends. This TCR came from an adult in good health. The V call is TRBV2, the J call TRBJ1-2; D is unresolved. The sample here was peripheral blood, taken on day 0 of AZD1222 vaccination. The CDR3 region is CASRFNYGYTF. CDR3 nucleotides: TGTGCCAGCAGATTCAACTATGGCTACACCTTC.